This TCR beta chain was sequenced in a study of T cell changes during pregnancy in multiple sclerosis. The table came from immunoSEQ multiplex PCR; TCRdb's copy has only in-frame clones and leaves some out. Of roughly 31,000 clones in the sample, about 89% were seen once. The input for sequencing was CD8+ T cells from peripheral blood mononuclear cells, taken before pregnancy. The receptor's source is a female donor with multiple sclerosis, enrolled in a pregnancy study.

The CDR3: CASSEPPGQGHSPLHF. As DNA, the CDR3 is TGTGCCAGCAGTGAACCTCCCGGACAGGGACATTCACCCCTCCACTTT. The chain has TRBV6-1 and TRBJ1-6; 8 bases are a match to TRBD1. The CDR3 is 16 residues long. Germline V gene lookup returns CDR1 MNHNS and CDR2 SASEGT. V lost 2 bases to trimming and J lost 8 bases; unmatched junction nucleotides: 8.